This T cell receptor beta chain was identified during a study of cytomegalovirus exposure and HLA in healthy donors. Germline V gene data show CDR1 as MNHEY and CDR2 as SMNVEV (reference sequence). Trimming took 5 bases from V and 8 from J; bases not matched to a gene: 18. The CDR3 consists of 17 residues. This PCR relied on a set of 60 Vbeta primers and 13 Jbeta primers. Only in-frame clones appear in the TCRdb table, and some are missing; sequencing was by immunoSEQ multiplex PCR. The repertoire has around 180,000 clones, approximately 84% of them found once; the top ten carry approximately 6%. Specimen: PBMCs. This TCR was recovered from a woman aged 30 to 39 in good health and CMV-seropositive. The genes are TRBV27 and TRBJ2-1; 7 bases map to TRBD2. The CDR3: CASSLYLRLASGDEQFF. The CDR3 coding sequence is TGTGCCAGCAGTCTTTACCTTCGACTAGCATCGGGCGATGAGCAGTTCTTC.